The 15 T cell receptor beta chains presented below share a single source sample, sequenced in a study of blood T cell repertoires in COVID-19. TCRdb's copy holds only in-frame clones and misses some; the assay was immunoSEQ multiplex PCR. This sample has around 66,000 clones; around 80% occur once, and the top ten carry 8% to 10%. The source material was peripheral blood. All receptors derive from a human donor in a cohort sampled during active COVID-19.

The V call is TRBV14, the J call TRBJ1-1; possibly TRBD1 for D (6 bases). This CDR3 region has 13 residues. Trimming cost V 4 bases and J 3 bases, with 9 bases left between them. CDR1 is SGHDN, CDR2 FVKESK, per germline. CDR3 loop: CASSPPGDTEAFF. The CDR3 coding sequence is TGTGCCAGCAGCCCCCCAGGGGACACTGAAGCTTTCTTT.

The chain has TRBV10-2 and TRBJ2-2, with TRBD1 matching 9 bases. This CDR3 region has 13 residues. Germline assignment: CDR1 WSHSY and CDR2 SAAADI. V shed 6 bases and J 4 bases; nucleotides not matched to a gene: 0. CDR3 amino acids: CASRDRGTGELFF. CDR3 coding DNA: TGCGCCAGCAGGGACAGGGGCACCGGGGAGCTGTTTTTT.

The chain employs TRBV18 and TRBJ1-5, with D unresolved. Trimming removed 3 bases at V and 8 bases at J, with 11 bases between. This CDR3 comprises 13 residues. CDR1 is KGHSH and CDR2 is LQKENI in the germline V gene. The CDR3 DNA sequence: TGTGCCAGCTCACCCAACCGTGGAGAGCCCCAGCATTTT. Translated: CASSPNRGEPQHF.

This clone was seen just once. Other DNA variants within this sample encode the same CDR3. The chain links TRBV5-1 to TRBJ1-1; 7 bases align to TRBD1. CDR1 and CDR2 from the germline V gene are SGHRS and YFSETQ. CDR3 length: 14 amino acids. The trim removed 0 bases at V and 4 bases at J, leaving 3 bases unmatched. The CDR3 DNA reads TGCGCCAGCAGCTTGGGACAGGGTGGCACTGAAGCTTTCTTT. Its translation: CASSLGQGGTEAFF.

The rearrangement joins TRBV5-4 to TRBJ2-3; D is undetermined. CDR3 length: 15 residues. Trimming left V 2 bases short and J 6 bases short, with 16 bases between. Germline values: CDR1 SGHNT, CDR2 YYREEE (reference sequence). The chain's CDR3 is CASSFELSRLDTQYF. CDR3 bases: TGTGCCAGCAGCTTCGAGCTCTCTAGGTTGGATACGCAGTATTTT.

This chain uses TRBV10-2 with TRBJ1-1, with unresolved D. Germline-derived CDR1 and CDR2 are WSHSY and SAAADI. V shed 0 bases and J shed 4 bases, with 9 bases lying between them. The CDR3 loop spans 14 amino acids. DNA for the CDR3: TGCGCCAGCAGTGAGTCTCACCGGGGCACTGAAGCTTTCTTT. This sequence encodes CASSESHRGTEAFF.

This clone was detected a few times. This chain connects TRBV15 to TRBJ2-7; possible D gene TRBD2, 6 bases. Germline V gene data show CDR1 as LNHNV and CDR2 as YYDKDF (reference sequence). There are 16 residues in the CDR3. Trimming left V 2 bases short and J 0 bases short, with 14 bases between. The CDR3 DNA reads as TGTGCCACCAGCAGATCTCCGGGACTGAGCTCCTACGAGCAGTACTTC. Protein: CATSRSPGLSSYEQYF.

The V and J genes are TRBV6-6 and TRBJ1-5; maybe TRBD1 (6 bases). Per germline, CDR1 MNHNY and CDR2 SVGAGI (reference sequence). V lost 6 bases and J lost 0, with 9 bases in between. The length of the CDR3 is 14 residues. The DNA of the CDR3 is TGTGCCAGCAGCCGGACAGTTAGCAATCAGCCCCAGCATTTT. This encodes CASSRTVSNQPQHF.

The chain combines TRBV28 with TRBJ1-4, with 7 bases identical to TRBD1. Germline CDR1 reads MDHEN; CDR2 reads SYDVKM. This CDR3 has 14 residues. Losses at the gene ends were 6 bases for V and 8 bases for J; bases not matched to a gene: 9. The CDR3 here is CASSRQGGGEKLFF. CDR3 nucleotides: TGTGCCAGCAGCCGACAGGGTGGAGGGGAAAAACTGTTTTTT. Combining the CDR3 with reference TRBV28 and TRBJ1-4 gives the whole variable domain DVKVTQSSRYLVKRTGEKVFLECVQDMDHENMFWYRQDPGLGLRLIYFSYDVKMKEKGDIPEGYSVSREKKERFSLILESASTNQTSMYLCASSRQGGGEKLFFGSGTQLSVL.

This rearrangement joins TRBV21-1 to TRBJ2-1; the D call of TRBD2 is as the table states it, not checked on the DNA. TRBV21-1 is a known pseudogene. The CDR3 runs 14 residues. The CDR3, as DNA: TGTGCCAGCCCGGGGGGACTGGCCTACAATGAGCAGTTCTTC. Amino acids: CASPGGLAYNEQFF.

The chain recombines TRBV7-2 with TRBJ1-1; D call uncertain. Germline V gives CDR1 SGHTA, CDR2 FQGNSA. The CDR3 sequence is 11 residues long. The V end lost 8 bases, the J end lost 2 bases, and 6 bases lay between the germline ends. CDR3 in amino acids: CASGRNTEAFF. The CDR3, as DNA: TGTGCCAGCGGCCGTAACACTGAAGCTTTCTTT. The full variable domain, in which reference TRBV7-2 and TRBJ1-1 provide the parts outside the CDR3, is GAGVSQSPSNKVTEKGKDVELRCDPISGHTALYWYRQSLGQGLEFLIYFQGNSAPDKSGLPSDRFSAERTGGSVSTLTIQRTQQEDSAVYLCASGRNTEAFFGQGTRLTVV.

This clone was seen only a few times. This chain links TRBV23-1 with TRBJ1-2; 7 nucleotides line up with TRBD1. TRBV23-1 is recorded as an ORF, its role being uncertain. Trimming took 0 bases from V and 2 from J; bases not matched to a gene: 6. The CDR3 is made up of 16 amino acids. Here the CDR3 reads CASSQSLEGANYGYTF. In nucleotides, the CDR3 is TGCGCCAGCAGTCAATCGTTGGAGGGGGCGAACTATGGCTACACCTTC.

The gene calls are TRBV29-1 and TRBJ2-2, with a tentative D call TRBD1 (5 bases). The germline V gene has CDR1 SQVTM and CDR2 ANQGSEA. CDR3 length: 16 residues. Trimming pared 8 bases from V and 1 base from J, leaving 20 bases between. The CDR3 spells CSLCCNADKNTGELFF. The CDR3 coding sequence is TGCAGCTTATGTTGTAATGCGGACAAGAACACCGGGGAGCTGTTTTTT.

The chain has TRBV18 and TRBJ1-4; TRBD1 might be the D (5 bases). Trimming removed 0 bases from V and 8 bases from J, with 13 bases in between. CDR3 length: 15 residues. In germline, CDR1 is KGHSH, CDR2 LQKENI. For the CDR3, the DNA is TGTGCCAGCTCACCACCTTCAGGGTCTGGGGAAAAACTGTTTTTT. Amino acids: CASSPPSGSGEKLFF. The whole variable domain, filled in from reference TRBV18 and TRBJ1-4, reads NAGVMQNPRHLVRRRGQEARLRCSPMKGHSHVYWYRQLPEEGLKFMVYLQKENIIDESGMPKERFSAEFPKEGPSILRIQQVVRGDSAAYFCASSPPSGSGEKLFFGSGTQLSVL.

The J gene is TRBJ2-6, the V gene TRBV28; D not resolved. Germline-derived CDR1 and CDR2 are MDHEN and SYDVKM. The V gene lost 2 bases and the J gene lost 0 bases, with 11 bases spanning the gap. The CDR3 totals 17 residues. The CDR3: CASSLQGGTSGANVLTF. In DNA form, the CDR3 reads TGTGCCAGCAGTTTACAAGGCGGAACCTCTGGGGCCAACGTCCTGACTTTC.